The present TCR beta chain was sequenced within a study of shared clonotypes between healthy human individuals. General study results and limits: The diversity represented, both genetic and in exposure history, was limited by few donors.

Replicate PCRs for sorted subsets used approximately 220 ng DNA; this equaled 30,000 to 35,000 T cell genomes. As originally analysed: Filtering differed because ImmunoSEQ produced junction-only sequences that carried no quality scores. TCRdb keeps only in-frame clones here, not all; method: immunoSEQ multiplex PCR. V and J calls and clone size come straight from that table; D and trimming were deduced from the DNA. The table has about 600,000 clones, approximately 97% seen once; the top ten hold 0.057%. Subsets obtained from CD4+ cells comprised CD45RA+ naive and CD45RA-negative memory cells. In regard to this clone: Its specificity is not known.

Sequencing was carried out using naive CD4+ T cells sorted from blood. Specified subset: CD45RA+ positively selected. The clonotype comes from a woman in her thirties in good health.

The CDR3 DNA follows: TGTGCCAGCAGCTTTTTAGGGGCAGGCCCAACAACTAATGAAAAACTGTTTTTT. Amino acids: CASSFLGAGPTTNEKLFF. The V and J genes are TRBV5-4 and TRBJ1-4; D perhaps matches TRBD1 (5 bases). Germline V CDR1 and CDR2: SGHNT, YYREEE (reference sequence). The V and J ends lost 2 bases and 0 bases respectively, with 17 bases between them. The CDR3 covers 18 residues.